What follows are 31 T cell receptor beta chains derived from one specimen sequenced in a study of cytomegalovirus exposure and HLA in healthy donors. The PCR was carried out with 60 Vbeta primers and 13 Jbeta primers. Method: immunoSEQ multiplex PCR; TCRdb's copy keeps in-frame clones and lacks some. The data show some 120,000 clones, approximately 77% seen once. The source material was PBMCs. These receptors were taken from a man in his late teens or twenties in good health and CMV-seronegative.

The chain joins TRBV2 to TRBJ1-5; no reliable D call. V dropped 7 bases and J dropped 9 bases, with 10 bases sitting between them. The CDR3 length is 11 residues. CDR1 SNHLY and CDR2 FYNNEI come from the germline V gene. DNA of the CDR3: TGTGCCAGCACCCTCAGAGGGCCCCAGCATTTT. This encodes CASTLRGPQHF.

The genes are TRBV19 and TRBJ1-1; D might be TRBD1 (6 bases). Deletions cut 5 bases from V and 1 base from J, with 11 bases between. The CDR3 has 14 residues. CDR1 LNHDA and CDR2 SQIVND come from the germline V gene (reference sequence). The CDR3 nucleotides are TGTGCCAGTAGTCTAGGGGGACAGAACACTGAAGCTTTCTTT. Its translation is CASSLGGQNTEAFF.

The chain carries TRBV9 and TRBJ1-2; D remains unclear. Per germline, CDR1 SGDLS and CDR2 YYNGEE. This CDR3 spans 13 amino acids. Trimming pared 3 bases from V and 1 base from J, leaving 7 bases between. CDR3 coding DNA: TGTGCCAGCAGCGGCGGACTTAACTATGGCTACACCTTC. Translation: CASSGGLNYGYTF.

The rearrangement links TRBV11-2 to TRBJ2-3, with D unclear. Trimming took 7 bases from V and 6 from J, leaving 8 bases between them. The CDR3 is 11 residues long. Germline CDR1 reads SGHAT; CDR2 reads FQNNGV. CDR3 sequence: CASTQADTQYF. CDR3 nucleotide sequence: TGTGCCAGCACCCAAGCGGATACGCAGTATTTT.

The chain carries TRBV2 and TRBJ1-2; weak D call: TRBD1 (6 bases). Germline assignment: CDR1 SNHLY and CDR2 FYNNEI. The CDR3 loop spans 13 amino acids. The V end lost 9 bases, the J end lost 2 bases, and 13 bases lay between the germline ends. The CDR3 reads CASGQKTNYGYTF. CDR3 DNA: TGTGCCAGTGGACAGAAGACCAACTATGGCTACACCTTC.

V and J are TRBV9 and TRBJ2-7, with TRBD1 as a possible D gene (5 bases). Trimming stripped 3 bases from V and 6 bases from J, with 10 bases between. CDR3 size: 12 residues. Germline lookup yields CDR1 SGDLS and CDR2 YYNGEE. CDR3 sequence: CASSALQGEQYF. The CDR3 DNA reads TGTGCCAGCAGCGCGCTCCAGGGCGAGCAGTACTTC.

In its sample, this clone was seen once. The DNA for the CDR3 is TGTGCCAGCAGCTTGGACAGGGGTAATGAGCAGTTCTTC. This translates into CASSLDRGNEQFF. The chain employs TRBV5-6 and TRBJ2-1, with 7 positions matching TRBD1. This CDR3 has 13 amino acids. The V and J ends lost 0 bases and 7 bases, in that order; junction bases with no gene match: 1. Germline V CDR1 and CDR2: SGHDT, YYEEEE.

The chain has TRBV29-1 and TRBJ1-2; D gene unclear. Trimming shortened V by 4 bases and J by 3 bases, and 6 bases separated the two germline ends. Germline V gene sequence: CDR1 SQVTM, CDR2 ANQGSEA. The CDR3 is 11 amino acids. The CDR3 region is CSVAEDYGYTF. CDR3 DNA: TGCAGCGTTGCGGAGGACTATGGCTACACCTTC.

The genes are TRBV11-2 and TRBJ2-7; TRBD1 agrees at 11 bases. V shed 5 bases and J 0 bases; nucleotides not matched to a gene: 9. CDR1 is SGHAT, CDR2 FQNNGV, per germline. The length of the CDR3 is 17 residues. CDR3 in DNA: TGTGCCAGCAGCCTAGGGACAGGGGGTTACAGCTCCTACGAGCAGTACTTC. This encodes CASSLGTGGYSSYEQYF.

V gene TRBV14 combines with J gene TRBJ1-6; D gene unclear. CDR3 length: 15 residues. Per the germline V gene, CDR1 is SGHDN and CDR2 is FVKESK. Trimming took 0 bases from V and 7 from J, leaving 10 bases between them. The CDR3 sequence is CASSQDWPGNSPLHF. Written as DNA, the CDR3 is TGTGCCAGCAGCCAAGATTGGCCGGGGAATTCACCCCTCCACTTT.

The chain uses TRBV27 and TRBJ2-7, with 8 positions matching TRBD1. The V gene's germline CDR1 is MNHEY and CDR2 SMNVEV (reference sequence). J gave up 2 bases and V 5 bases, and 11 bases lay outside the gene matches. The CDR3 sequence is 16 residues long. The CDR3 DNA reads as TGTGCCAGCAGTGTCATGGGACAGGCGCCCCCCTACGAGCAGTACTTC. Translating it yields CASSVMGQAPPYEQYF.

V usage is TRBV5-1 and J usage is TRBJ1-3; 7 nucleotides agree with TRBD1. The V gene end was trimmed by 4 bases and the J gene end by 0 bases; junction bases not matched to a gene: 4. There are 15 residues in the CDR3. Germline V gene data show CDR1 as SGHRS and CDR2 as YFSETQ. The CDR3 DNA reads TGCGCCAGCAGCCCACAGGGGCCCTCTGGAAACACCATATATTTT. It is translated as CASSPQGPSGNTIYF.

This clone was counted a few times. The chain combines TRBV13 with TRBJ2-1; 11 positions match TRBD2. The CDR3 length is 17 residues. V dropped 1 base and J dropped 8; count of bases not matched to a gene: 10. CDR1 is PRHDT and CDR2 is FYEKMQ in the germline V gene (reference sequence). The CDR3 loop reads CASSLEGLAGGHYEQFF. Written as DNA, the CDR3 is TGTGCCAGCAGCTTAGAGGGATTAGCGGGGGGGCACTATGAGCAGTTCTTC. The whole variable domain, filled in from reference TRBV13 and TRBJ2-1, reads AAGVIQSPRHLIKEKRETATLKCYPIPRHDTVYWYQQGPGQDPQFLISFYEKMQSDKGSIPDRFSAQQFSDYHSELNMSSLELGDSALYFCASSLEGLAGGHYEQFFGPGTRLTVL.

The chain recombines TRBV5-6 with TRBJ2-7; the D is unclear. CDR1 is SGHDT and CDR2 is YYEEEE in the germline V gene. V dropped 1 base and J dropped 0 bases, with 5 bases sitting between them. The CDR3 extends over 13 amino acids. CDR3 sequence reads: CASSLYNSYEQYF. The CDR3 DNA sequence: TGTGCCAGCAGCTTGTACAACTCCTACGAGCAGTACTTC.

V usage is TRBV7-2 and J usage is TRBJ1-3; no clear D gene. The CDR3 is 13 amino acids. V dropped 5 bases and J dropped 4 bases, with 9 bases sitting between them. The V gene's germline CDR1 is SGHTA and CDR2 FQGNSA. CDR3 in amino acids: CASSVTVGNTIYF. The CDR3 DNA is TGTGCCAGCAGCGTCACAGTCGGAAACACCATATATTTT.

A single count supports this clone. This chain's CDR3 is CASSLELSGGETQYF. CDR3 bases: TGTGCCAGCAGCTTGGAACTATCCGGAGGAGAGACCCAGTACTTC. V and J are TRBV5-6 and TRBJ2-5; TRBD2 is a possible D gene (5 bases). V lost 0 bases to trimming and J lost 4 bases, with 13 bases between them. CDR1 and CDR2 (germline): SGHDT, YYEEEE. The CDR3 consists of 15 residues.

This sequence joins TRBV7-8 and TRBJ1-5; tentative D call: TRBD1 (6 bases). The CDR3 consists of 15 residues. Trimming removed 3 bases from V and 7 bases from J, with 16 bases in between. The germline V gene has CDR1 SGHVS and CDR2 FQNEAQ. The CDR3 bases are TGTGCCAGCAGCTTGGGCTCAGGGGCACGGCAGCCCCAGCATTTT. It codes for CASSLGSGARQPQHF. The entire variable domain, with the rest obtained from reference TRBV7-8 and TRBJ1-5, is as follows: GAGVSQSPRYKVAKRGQDVALRCDPISGHVSLFWYQQALGQGPEFLTYFQNEAQLDKSGLPSDRFFAERPEGSVSTLKIQRTQQEDSAVYLCASSLGSGARQPQHFGDGTRLSIL.

This clone was observed a handful of times. One junction end does not reproduce the germline sequence, and a read error may be involved. The J gene is TRBJ2-2, the V gene TRBV6-1; 13 bases are shared with TRBD2. This CDR3 contains 14 residues. The germline gives CDR1 MNHNS, CDR2 SASEGT. The CDR3 coding sequence is TGTGCCAGTCGACTAGCGGGGGGCACCAGGGAGCTGTTTTTT. Its translation: CASRLAGGTRELFF.

V gene TRBV25-1 combines with J gene TRBJ1-1, with TRBD1 as a possible D gene (6 bases). The CDR3 has 13 residues. The V gene's germline CDR1 is MGHDK and CDR2 SYGVNS. V lost 3 bases and J lost 5, with 10 bases in between. In DNA form, the CDR3 reads TGTGCCAGCAGTGACGGGGGGCGAACTGAAGCTTTCTTT. It specifies CASSDGGRTEAFF.

The chain is built from TRBV7-6 and TRBJ1-4; 9 bases agree with TRBD1. The V gene end was trimmed by 5 bases and the J gene end by 8 bases; junction bases not matched to a gene: 6. The CDR3 is 14 residues long. Germline V gene data show CDR1 as SGHVS and CDR2 as FNYEAQ. The CDR3 region is CASSLGQGREKLFF. CDR3 bases: TGTGCCAGCAGCCTCGGACAGGGGAGAGAAAAACTGTTTTTT.

This clone was counted only a few times. This chain links TRBV5-4 with TRBJ1-6; possible D gene TRBD1, 5 bases. The CDR3 sequence is 14 residues long. CDR1 is SGHNT and CDR2 is YYREEE in the germline V gene (reference sequence). The germline V and J ends were trimmed by 1 base and 9 bases, with 11 bases remaining between them. CDR3 in amino acids: CASSLTPRGSPLHF. DNA for the CDR3: TGTGCCAGCAGCTTGACCCCTAGGGGTTCACCCCTCCACTTT.

The V and J genes are TRBV15 and TRBJ2-3; 8 positions match TRBD2. The length of the CDR3 is 15 residues. The junction had 10 bases not matched to a gene; V was cut back by 5 bases and J by 6 bases. Germline CDR1 and CDR2: LNHNV and YYDKDF (reference sequence). The CDR3 region is CATSPQGGGLDTQYF. The CDR3 region has the DNA TGTGCCACCAGCCCCCAAGGCGGGGGGCTGGATACGCAGTATTTT.

This clone was seen a few times. The chain recombines TRBV11-2 with TRBJ2-2; 11 bases align to TRBD2. V lost 5 bases to trimming and J lost 0 bases; unmatched junction nucleotides: 8. From germline, CDR1 is SGHAT and CDR2 FQNNGV. CDR3 size: 18 residues. This CDR3 reads CASSPSPSGGSNTGELFF. The DNA for the CDR3 is TGTGCCAGCAGCCCTAGCCCTAGCGGGGGGTCGAACACCGGGGAGCTGTTTTTT.

With respect to this clone: The junction shows a germline mismatch at one end, possibly a read error. The V gene is TRBV7-9, the J gene TRBJ2-7; D unresolved. This CDR3 is built from 12 residues. Germline lookup yields CDR1 SEHNR and CDR2 FQNEAQ (reference sequence). DNA of the CDR3: TGTTCCAGCAGCTTACTTAGCTACGAGCAGTACTTC. It translates to CSSSLLSYEQYF.

The V call is TRBV2, the J call TRBJ1-2; D is unclear. V was shortened by 7 bases and J by 4 bases, with 10 bases between the two germline ends. The CDR3 contains 12 residues. The germline CDR1 and CDR2 sequences are SNHLY and FYNNEI. The CDR3 is CASTTVVYGYTF. CDR3 DNA sequence: TGTGCCAGCACTACAGTTGTCTATGGCTACACCTTC.

The CDR3 is CASSGGTMNTEAFF. CDR3 nucleotide sequence: TGTGCCAGCAGTGGAGGGACAATGAACACTGAAGCTTTCTTT. The chain has TRBV2 and TRBJ1-1, with a weak D call TRBD1 (6 bases). CDR3 length equals 14 residues. V shed 4 bases and J shed 0 bases, with 9 bases lying between them. CDR1 SNHLY and CDR2 FYNNEI come from the germline V gene.

The rearrangement links TRBV27 to TRBJ1-2; TRBD1 agrees at 12 bases. The CDR3 sequence is 14 residues long. The V segment lost 0 bases and the J segment 11 bases; nucleotides outside the gene matches: 4. Germline values: CDR1 MNHEY, CDR2 SMNVEV (reference sequence). Written as DNA, the CDR3 is TGTGCCAGCAGTTTATCGGGGACAGGGGGCCGTTACACCTTC. Translation: CASSLSGTGGRYTF.

This chain links TRBV6-1 with TRBJ2-7; the D gene is possibly TRBD1 (6 bases). V dropped 6 bases and J dropped 0 bases, with 15 bases sitting between them. The CDR3 sequence is 15 residues long. Germline V gene sequence: CDR1 MNHNS, CDR2 SASEGT. The CDR3 DNA sequence: TGTGCCAGCAGCCGGACAGTAGGGAGCTCCTACGAGCAGTACTTC. It specifies CASSRTVGSSYEQYF.

This rearrangement joins TRBV5-1 to TRBJ1-2; D uncertain. The CDR3 totals 13 residues. In germline, CDR1 is SGHRS, CDR2 YFSETQ. Trimming pared 4 bases from V and 8 bases from J, leaving 15 bases between. The CDR3 loop reads CASSPTGPGGYTF. DNA of the CDR3: TGCGCCAGCAGCCCGACTGGCCCGGGAGGCTACACCTTC.

The chain has TRBV5-1 and TRBJ2-1; TRBD2 matches 9 bases. The CDR3 totals 14 residues. The trim removed 0 bases at V and 7 bases at J, leaving 2 bases unmatched. Germline CDR1 SGHRS, CDR2 YFSETQ. The CDR3 spells CASSLGGGANEQFF. CDR3 nucleotides: TGCGCCAGCAGCTTGGGCGGGGGGGCTAATGAGCAGTTCTTC.

This clone has only one observation. The chain combines TRBV7-2 with TRBJ2-5, with 10 bases identical to TRBD2. V lost 5 bases and J lost 4; bases outside the gene matches: 7. Germline V gene lookup returns CDR1 SGHTA and CDR2 FQGNSA. The CDR3 has 15 residues. The CDR3 DNA follows: TGTGCCAGCAGCCAAAGCGGGGGGGCCAGAGAGACCCAGTACTTC. It encodes CASSQSGGARETQYF. The whole variable domain, filled in from reference TRBV7-2 and TRBJ2-5, reads GAGVSQSPSNKVTEKGKDVELRCDPISGHTALYWYRQSLGQGLEFLIYFQGNSAPDKSGLPSDRFSAERTGGSVSTLTIQRTQQEDSAVYLCASSQSGGARETQYFGPGTRLLVL.